Each of the 7 T cell receptor beta chains below was sequenced from the same sample in a study of blood T cell repertoires in COVID-19. The protocol was immunoSEQ multiplex PCR, while the TCRdb copy is restricted to in-frame clones and leaves out a portion. The sample records 25,000 to 30,000 clones, approximately 80% being singletons. Sequenced sample: peripheral blood. These receptors were collected from a man between 65 and 85 years old with active COVID-19.

CDR3 sequence: CATREALHSPLHF. The CDR3 DNA sequence: TGTGCCACCAGGGAGGCGTTGCATTCACCCCTCCACTTT. V usage is TRBV28 and J usage is TRBJ1-6; tentative D call: TRBD1 (5 bases). CDR1 MDHEN and CDR2 SYDVKM come from the germline V gene. The CDR3 consists of 13 residues. Trimming stripped 10 bases from V and 8 bases from J, with 15 bases between.

The chain uses TRBV9 and TRBJ2-3; tentative D call: TRBD2 (5 bases). This CDR3 has 15 amino acids. V was shortened by 3 bases and J by 3 bases, with 14 bases between the two germline ends. Looked up from germline, CDR1 is SGDLS and CDR2 is YYNGEE. The DNA for the CDR3 is TGTGCCAGCAGCGCTCGGACGTTAGCGACAGATACGCAGTATTTT. The encoded protein is CASSARTLATDTQYF.

This clone was counted between two and nine times. V gene TRBV28 combines with J gene TRBJ2-7; 9 bases align to TRBD1. V dropped 6 bases and J dropped 2; count of bases not matched to a gene: 5. Germline V CDR1 and CDR2: MDHEN, SYDVKM. This CDR3 comprises 14 residues. As DNA, the CDR3 is TGTGCCAGCAGGAGGGACAGGGCTACCTACGAGCAGTACTTC. Amino acids: CASRRDRATYEQYF.

The chain carries TRBV2 and TRBJ1-1; D is unclear. Germline V gene data show CDR1 as SNHLY and CDR2 as FYNNEI. The CDR3 runs to 13 residues. Deletions cut 9 bases from V and 0 bases from J, with 11 bases between. The CDR3 coding sequence is TGTGCCAGTAAACAGAACATGAACACTGAAGCTTTCTTT. It is translated as CASKQNMNTEAFF.

Comment on this clone: The identical CDR3 is also encoded by other nucleotide sequences in the sample. V gene TRBV6-5 combines with J gene TRBJ1-1; 10 positions match TRBD1. The CDR3 spans 14 residues. Germline-derived CDR1 and CDR2 are MNHEY and SVGAGI. V was pared by 6 bases and J by 4 bases, with 5 bases of the junction left unmatched. DNA of the CDR3: TGTGCCAGCAGAACGACAGGGGGCGGCACTGAAGCTTTCTTT. Translation gives CASRTTGGGTEAFF.

The chain recombines TRBV28 with TRBJ1-4; 12 bases are shared with TRBD1. V gave up 4 bases and J gave up 9 bases; unmatched junction bases: 3. The CDR3 has 14 residues. Germline V gene data show CDR1 as MDHEN and CDR2 as SYDVKM. In nucleotides, the CDR3 is TGTGCCAGCAGTTCCGGGACAGGGGGCAAAAAACTGTTTTTT. Protein sequence: CASSSGTGGKKLFF.

The genes are TRBV7-2 and TRBJ1-2, with D unclear. CDR1 is SGHTA and CDR2 is FQGNSA in the germline V gene. The V end lost 5 bases, the J end lost 6 bases, and 16 bases lay between the germline ends. This CDR3 contains 14 residues. CDR3 nucleotides: TGTGCCAGCAGCCATTATCTGGAACGGGATGGCTACACCTTC. Amino acid sequence: CASSHYLERDGYTF.